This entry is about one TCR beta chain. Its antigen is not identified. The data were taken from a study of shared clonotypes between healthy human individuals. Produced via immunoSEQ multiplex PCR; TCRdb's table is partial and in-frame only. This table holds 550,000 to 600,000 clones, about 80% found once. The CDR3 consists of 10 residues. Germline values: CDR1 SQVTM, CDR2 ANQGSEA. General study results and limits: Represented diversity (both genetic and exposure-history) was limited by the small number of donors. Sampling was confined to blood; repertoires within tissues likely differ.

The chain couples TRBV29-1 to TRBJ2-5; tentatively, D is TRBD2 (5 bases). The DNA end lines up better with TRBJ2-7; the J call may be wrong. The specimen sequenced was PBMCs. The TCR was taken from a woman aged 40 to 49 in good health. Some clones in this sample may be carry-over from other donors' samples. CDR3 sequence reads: CSAGGYEQYF. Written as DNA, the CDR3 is TGCAGCGCCGGAGGCTACGAGCAGTACTTC.